Included here is one T cell receptor beta chain sequence, with context. This record belongs to a study of blood T cell repertoires in COVID-19. Germline V lookup: CDR1 SGHNT, CDR2 YENEEA. V was pared by 4 bases and J by 0 bases, with 13 bases between. The CDR3 is 16 residues long. The assay was immunoSEQ multiplex PCR, and TCRdb's table has in-frame clones only and misses some. Of about 120,000 clones in the sample, about 87% were seen once. The chain links TRBV11-3 to TRBJ1-3, with D unclear. The clonotype originates from a woman in her fifties or sixties with acute or convalescent COVID-19. The source material was peripheral blood. The CDR3 region is CASSSPLLSSGNTIYF. For the CDR3, the DNA is TGTGCCAGCAGCTCCCCGCTATTGAGCTCTGGAAACACCATATATTTT.